This T cell receptor (beta chain) comes out of a study of blood T cells in healthy people across ages (dated by TCRdb to about 2015). Regarding the research as a whole: In model experiments, template switching captured roughly one uniquely barcoded TCR beta cDNA molecule for every two T cells. Age-related changes in TCR beta repertoire diversity were measured in the study by deep sequencing normalized with unique cDNA molecular identifiers. For two donors (one aged 18 to 30 and one aged 80 or older), the study analyzed two additional independent replicas of 1 million unique cDNA reads from the same blood draw. The donors were split into four age groups: young (average approximately 16 years), middle-aged (roughly 39), aged (62) and long-lived (about 82). To avoid experimental bias, donors of different ages were randomly spread across the sequencing lanes.

Notes on this clonotype: The target of this receptor is not known. No per-base quality is available; no much larger clone lies one base away.

Results the study describes overall, beyond this receptor: Because profiling used bulk unsorted PBMCs, naive and antigen-experienced compartments could not be compared conclusively. Observed TCR beta diversity per million T cells fell roughly linearly with age, and a significant reduction was already apparent by age approximately 40. Estimates of total diversity based on one million sequenced T cells were considered lower bounds and underestimates. The long-lived group showed more naive CD4+ T cells, fewer expanded clones and increased TCR diversity than the aged group, suggesting age selection. There was a strong correlation between observed TCR beta diversity and the percentage of naive T cells measured by flow cytometry. Donor CMV infection status was unknown, potentially confounding age-related changes in expanded clonotypes.

V is pared back by 6 bases and J by 2 bases, with 16 bases lying between the germline termini. The CDR1 and CDR2 encoded by the germline V gene are MNHEY and SVGEGT. The CDR3 sequence holds 15 residues, the cysteine and phenylalanine included. Solely the CDR3 DNA is kept, with 45 bases framed from the first base. The donors were a few dozen Caucasian individuals from Russia, aged 6 to 90 years, who were systemically healthy. Each donor gave ten milliliters of peripheral blood, drawn into EDTA-treated Vacutainer tubes. Ficoll-Paque density-gradient centrifugation was used to isolate PBMCs, with at least 6.5 million per sample. Trizol reagent was used to extract total RNA from PBMCs, with at least 6 micrograms per sample. The percentages of naive CD45RAhigh/CD27high T cells were determined by flow cytometry on a PBMC aliquot from every donor. Preparation of the library involved 5' RACE. The sequencer was an Illumina HiSeq 2500. A second PCR of roughly 7 to 11 cycles was performed with a sample-barcoded 5' primer and a J-beta primer mix. A unique molecular identifier was introduced onto each TCR beta cDNA molecule by a template-switch 5' adaptor carrying 12 random nucleotides. Each sample yielded at least 2.5 million CDR3-containing paired-end reads. First-strand cDNA was synthesized from all RNA with the Mint cDNA synthesis kit, primed by a TRBC-specific oligonucleotide. After uracil-DNA glycosylase treatment, a first 18-cycle PCR used universal primers M1SS and BC2_uni_R on all cDNA. Processing in the source paper ran as follows. For normalization, 1 million high-quality reads were randomly selected from each sample, with every read carrying a distinct molecular identifier. Instead of being binned into consensus sequences, reads with shared molecular identifiers were discarded. MiTCR, run with a Q25 quality threshold and the strictest error-elimination algorithm, handled CDR3 identification, clonotype clustering and error correction. A nonparametric unseen species model using Euler transformation provided a lower-bound estimate of total TCR beta diversity. Through fastp at Q25 and MiXCR, TCRdb rebuilt clones from the public reads, retaining in-frame beta chains. Every CDR3 protein is listed once, alongside the most common genes and DNA of its rows. The V and J calls, along with clone size, are taken from TCRdb and not from the paper's own processing. The sample table contains approximately 1.5 million distinct CDR3 sequences; only one count was recorded for almost 35% of them. Around 11% of the sample is held by the ten biggest clonotypes.

Sequenced input: blood. The chain is made from TRBV6-2 or TRBV6-3 and TRBJ2-5, and possibly TRBD2, on 5 matching bases. This sequence originates from a woman aged 30 to 39 in good health. The CDR3 region reads CASSVPAEMQETQYF. In nucleotides, the sequence is TGTGCCAGCAGCGTGCCAGCGGAGATGCAAGAGACCCAGTACTTC.